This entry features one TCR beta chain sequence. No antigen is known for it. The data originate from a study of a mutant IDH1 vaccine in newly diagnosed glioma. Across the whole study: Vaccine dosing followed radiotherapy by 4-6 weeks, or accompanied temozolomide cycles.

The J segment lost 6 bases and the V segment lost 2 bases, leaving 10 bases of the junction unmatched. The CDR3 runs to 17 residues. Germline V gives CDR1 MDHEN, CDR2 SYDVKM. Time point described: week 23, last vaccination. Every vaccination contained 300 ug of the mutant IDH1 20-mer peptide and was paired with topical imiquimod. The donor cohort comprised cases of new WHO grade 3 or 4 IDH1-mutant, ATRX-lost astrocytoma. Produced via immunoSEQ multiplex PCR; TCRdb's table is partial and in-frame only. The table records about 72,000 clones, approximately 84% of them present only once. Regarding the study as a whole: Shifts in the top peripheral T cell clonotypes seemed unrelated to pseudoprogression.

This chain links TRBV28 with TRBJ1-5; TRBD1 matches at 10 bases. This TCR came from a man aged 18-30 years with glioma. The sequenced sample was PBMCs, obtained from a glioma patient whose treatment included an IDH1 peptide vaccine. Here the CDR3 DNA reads TGTGCCAGCAGTTTACTCACCGGGACAGGGGAGACTCAGCCCCAGCATTTT. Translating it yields CASSLLTGTGETQPQHF.